One and the same sample provided the 14 T cell receptor beta chains below, sequenced in a study of shared clonotypes between healthy human individuals. Sequencing was performed with immunoSEQ multiplex PCR; in TCRdb, only in-frame clones are kept and a portion is missing. The data hold approximately 180,000 clones, with 90% to 95% observed a single time. The sequenced material came from naive CD4+ T cells sorted from blood. Subset noted: CD45RA+ positively selected. The receptors stem from a woman aged 25 to 39 in good health.

This clone was picked up one time. The chain joins TRBV6-5 to TRBJ1-5, with D possibly matching TRBD1 (6 bases). Between the trimmed V and J ends, which lost 4 bases and 7 bases, there was a span of 14 bases. The CDR3 runs 14 residues. Germline V gene data show CDR1 as MNHEY and CDR2 as SVGAGI. The CDR3 protein is CASSSTGKGQPQHF. DNA of the CDR3: TGTGCCAGCAGTTCGACAGGAAAGGGACAGCCCCAGCATTTT.

The genes are TRBV7-9 and TRBJ1-4; 7 positions match TRBD1. With V trimmed by 5 bases and J by 6 bases, 9 bases remained unmatched. From germline, CDR1 is SEHNR and CDR2 FQNEAQ (reference sequence). This CDR3 region has 15 residues. The CDR3 bases are TGTGCCAGCAGCCGAGGGGAGGGGGCTTATGAAAAACTGTTTTTT. This sequence encodes CASSRGEGAYEKLFF.

The V and J genes are TRBV18 and TRBJ1-1; TRBD1 aligns across 7 bases. With V trimmed by 5 bases and J by 0 bases, 6 bases remained unmatched. Germline loops: CDR1 KGHSH, CDR2 LQKENI. This CDR3 has 15 amino acids. CDR3 region: CASSGWDRMNTEAFF. In nucleotides, the CDR3 is TGTGCCAGCTCAGGATGGGACAGAATGAACACTGAAGCTTTCTTT. Looking up the rest from reference TRBV18 and TRBJ1-1 gives the full variable domain: NAGVMQNPRHLVRRRGQEARLRCSPMKGHSHVYWYRQLPEEGLKFMVYLQKENIIDESGMPKERFSAEFPKEGPSILRIQQVVRGDSAAYFCASSGWDRMNTEAFFGQGTRLTVV.

This clone has a handful of counts. The chain uses TRBV6-1 and TRBJ2-7, with TRBD2 matching 12 bases. CDR1 is MNHNS, CDR2 SASEGT, per germline. The V gene end was trimmed by 4 bases and the J gene end by 2 bases; junction bases not matched to a gene: 6. This CDR3 is 16 amino acids long. CDR3 coding DNA: TGTGCCAGCAGTGGCGAGCTAGCGGGAGGGCCCTACGAGCAGTACTTC. It specifies CASSGELAGGPYEQYF.

Concerning this clone itself: The junction departs from the called germline gene at one end, perhaps through a read error. This chain connects TRBV29-1 to TRBJ2-3, with 10 bases identical to TRBD2. CDR3 size: 18 residues. CDR1 and CDR2 from the germline V gene are SQVTM and ANQGSEA. The CDR3 is CSVEDREGSGRGTDAQYF. The CDR3 coding sequence is TGCAGCGTTGAAGATCGAGAGGGAAGCGGGAGGGGGACAGATGCGCAGTATTTT.

Concerning this clone itself: This same CDR3 is encoded by further DNA sequences in the sample. The chain uses TRBV7-9 and TRBJ2-7; no firm D call. Per germline, CDR1 SEHNR and CDR2 FQNEAQ (reference sequence). The CDR3 is 12 residues long. Trimming pared 2 bases from V and 0 bases from J, leaving 2 bases between. The CDR3 region is CASSLSSYEQYF. As DNA, the CDR3 is TGTGCCAGCAGCTTAAGCTCCTACGAGCAGTACTTC.

This chain uses TRBV11-2 with TRBJ2-7; 10 positions match TRBD2. This CDR3 comprises 15 residues. Germline CDR1 SGHAT, CDR2 FQNNGV. Trimming took 2 bases from V and 8 from J; bases not matched to a gene: 9. The CDR3 spells CASSLSGLAYHQQYF. The CDR3 DNA sequence: TGTGCCAGCAGCTTATCGGGACTAGCGTACCACCAGCAGTACTTC. The full variable domain, completed using reference TRBV11-2 and TRBJ2-7, is EAGVAQSPRYKIIEKRQSVAFWCNPISGHATLYWYQQILGQGPKLLIQFQNNGVVDDSQLPKDRFSAERLKGVDSTLKIQPAKLEDSAVYLCASSLSGLAYHQQYFGPGTRLTVT.

A single count supports this clone. V gene TRBV30 combines with J gene TRBJ2-7; 7 bases align to TRBD2. Per the germline V gene, CDR1 is GTSNPN and CDR2 is SVGIG (reference sequence). This CDR3 spans 17 amino acids. The trim removed 3 bases at V and 6 bases at J, leaving 20 bases unmatched. CDR3 nucleotide sequence: TGTGCCTGGAGCCCCCATGCGAGCGGGGACCTTTTAATCGAGCAGTACTTC. This gives the protein CAWSPHASGDLLIEQYF.

The V gene is TRBV10-1, the J gene TRBJ2-1, with 9 bases matching TRBD1. Trimming took 2 bases from V and 9 from J; bases not matched to a gene: 14. The CDR3 runs to 17 residues. CDR1 WNHNN and CDR2 SYGVQD come from the germline V gene (reference sequence). CDR3 nucleotides: TGCGCCAGCAGTGAGGCCCCCGGGACAGGGACCTGGATTGAGCAGTTCTTC. Its protein product is CASSEAPGTGTWIEQFF.

Here the CDR3 DNA reads TGTGCCTGGAGTTTTGGACAGGGGTTCGAGCAGTACTTC. It is translated as CAWSFGQGFEQYF. The chain combines TRBV30 with TRBJ2-7; 9 nucleotides align to TRBD1. The V and J ends lost 2 bases and 6 bases, in that order; junction bases with no gene match: 5. CDR1 and CDR2 from the germline V gene are GTSNPN and SVGIG (reference sequence). The CDR3 contains 13 residues.

The rearrangement joins TRBV7-9 to TRBJ1-3; D call uncertain. This CDR3 is built from 17 residues. With 5 bases removed from V and 6 bases from J, the gap between germline ends came to 23 bases. Germline CDR1 SEHNR, CDR2 FQNEAQ (reference sequence). CDR3 residues: CASSPLGRRVFENTIYF. As DNA, the CDR3 is TGTGCCAGCAGCCCCCTCGGCAGAAGGGTTTTCGAAAACACCATATATTTT.

The V gene is TRBV7-3, the J gene TRBJ2-1; the match to TRBD2 covers 11 bases. Germline V gene sequence: CDR1 SGHTA, CDR2 FQGTGA. J was trimmed by 7 bases and V by 5 bases; bases with no gene match: 10. The length of the CDR3 is 16 residues. The CDR3 is CASSLELAGGGNEQFF. The CDR3 nucleotides are TGTGCCAGCAGCCTAGAGCTAGCGGGAGGAGGAAATGAGCAGTTCTTC.

Here the CDR3 DNA reads TGTGCCAGCAGTGAGGAGGTGTCTGGGGGTCATTACGAGCAGTACTTC. It yields the protein CASSEEVSGGHYEQYF. The V call is TRBV25-1, the J call TRBJ2-7; D could derive from TRBD1 or TRBD2 (5 bases each). The germline CDR1 and CDR2 sequences are MGHDK and SYGVNS. Trimming took off 3 bases at V and 4 bases at J, with 19 bases between the two ends. CDR3 size: 16 residues.

This clone came up once. The chain couples TRBV5-1 to TRBJ2-7; 10 bases are a match to TRBD2. CDR3 length: 17 residues. Losses at the gene ends were 0 bases for V and 6 bases for J; bases not matched to a gene: 12. The germline V gene has CDR1 SGHRS and CDR2 YFSETQ. CDR3 in DNA: TGCGCCAGCAGCTTGGTTCCAGCGGGAGGGCTGCAGTCCGAGCAGTACTTC. This sequence encodes CASSLVPAGGLQSEQYF.